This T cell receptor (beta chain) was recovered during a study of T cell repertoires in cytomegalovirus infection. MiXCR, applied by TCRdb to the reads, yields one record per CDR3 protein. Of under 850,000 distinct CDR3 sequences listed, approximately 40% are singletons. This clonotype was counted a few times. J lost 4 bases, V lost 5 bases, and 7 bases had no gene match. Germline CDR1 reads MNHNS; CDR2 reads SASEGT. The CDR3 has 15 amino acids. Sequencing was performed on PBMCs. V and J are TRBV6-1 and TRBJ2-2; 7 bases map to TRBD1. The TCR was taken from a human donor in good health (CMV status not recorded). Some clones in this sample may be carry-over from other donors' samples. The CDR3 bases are TGTGCCAGCAGTATACGACAGGGTGTCACCGGGGAGCTGTTTTTT. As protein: CASSIRQGVTGELFF.